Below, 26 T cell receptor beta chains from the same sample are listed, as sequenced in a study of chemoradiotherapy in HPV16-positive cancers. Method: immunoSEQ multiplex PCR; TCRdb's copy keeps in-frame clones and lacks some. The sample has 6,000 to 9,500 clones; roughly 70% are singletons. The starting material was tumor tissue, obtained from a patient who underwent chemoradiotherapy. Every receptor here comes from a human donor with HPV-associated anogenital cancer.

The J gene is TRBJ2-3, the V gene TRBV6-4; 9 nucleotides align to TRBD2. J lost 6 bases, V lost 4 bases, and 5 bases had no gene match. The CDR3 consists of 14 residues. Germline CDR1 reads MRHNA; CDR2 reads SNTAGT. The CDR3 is CASSGGGAADTQYF. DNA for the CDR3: TGTGCCAGCAGTGGCGGGGGGGCTGCGGATACGCAGTATTTT.

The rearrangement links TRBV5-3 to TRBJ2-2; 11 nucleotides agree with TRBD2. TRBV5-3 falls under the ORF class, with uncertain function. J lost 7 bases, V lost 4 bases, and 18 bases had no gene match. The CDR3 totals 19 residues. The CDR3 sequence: CARSRLGLGSGGAYGELFF. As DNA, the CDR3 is TGTGCCAGAAGCCGTCTTGGATTGGGTAGCGGGGGGGCCTACGGGGAGCTGTTTTTT.

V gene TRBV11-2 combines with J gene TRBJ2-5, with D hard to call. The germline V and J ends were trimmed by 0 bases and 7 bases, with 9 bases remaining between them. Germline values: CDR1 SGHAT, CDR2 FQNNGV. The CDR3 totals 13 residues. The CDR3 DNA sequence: TGTGCCAGCAGCTTAGAGTCAAAGGGGACCCAGTACTTC. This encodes CASSLESKGTQYF.

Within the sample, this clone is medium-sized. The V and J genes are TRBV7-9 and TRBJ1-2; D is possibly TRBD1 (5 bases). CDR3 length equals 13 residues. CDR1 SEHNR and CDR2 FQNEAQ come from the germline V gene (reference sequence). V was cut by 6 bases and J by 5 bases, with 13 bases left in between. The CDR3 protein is CASRSTGGYGYTF. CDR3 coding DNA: TGTGCCAGCAGGTCAACAGGTGGATATGGCTACACCTTC.

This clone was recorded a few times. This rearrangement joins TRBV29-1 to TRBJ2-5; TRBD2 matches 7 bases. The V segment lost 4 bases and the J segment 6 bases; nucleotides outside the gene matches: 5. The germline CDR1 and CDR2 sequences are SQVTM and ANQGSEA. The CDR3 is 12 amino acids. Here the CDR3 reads CSVAGEGKTQYF. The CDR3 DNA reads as TGCAGCGTTGCTGGGGAGGGAAAGACCCAGTACTTC.

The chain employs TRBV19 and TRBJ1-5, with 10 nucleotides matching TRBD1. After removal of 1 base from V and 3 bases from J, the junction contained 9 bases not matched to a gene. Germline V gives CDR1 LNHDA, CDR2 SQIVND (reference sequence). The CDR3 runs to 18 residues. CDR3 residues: CASSIVAGTGVFNQPQHF. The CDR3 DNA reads TGTGCCAGTAGTATAGTGGCCGGGACAGGGGTGTTCAATCAGCCCCAGCATTTT.

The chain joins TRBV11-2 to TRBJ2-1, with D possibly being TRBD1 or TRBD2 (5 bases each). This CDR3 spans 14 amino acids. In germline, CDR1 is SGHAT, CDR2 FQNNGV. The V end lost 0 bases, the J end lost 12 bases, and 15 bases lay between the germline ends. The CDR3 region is CASSLEPGTVRQFF. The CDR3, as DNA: TGTGCCAGCAGCTTAGAACCCGGGACGGTTCGGCAGTTCTTC. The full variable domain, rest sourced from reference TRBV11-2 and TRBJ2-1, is EAGVAQSPRYKIIEKRQSVAFWCNPISGHATLYWYQQILGQGPKLLIQFQNNGVVDDSQLPKDRFSAERLKGVDSTLKIQPAKLEDSAVYLCASSLEPGTVRQFFGPGTRLTVL.

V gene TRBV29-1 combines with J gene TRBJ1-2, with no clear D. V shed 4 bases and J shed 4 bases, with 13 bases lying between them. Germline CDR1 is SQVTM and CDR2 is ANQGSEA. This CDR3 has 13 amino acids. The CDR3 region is CSVVGWYGYGYTF. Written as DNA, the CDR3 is TGCAGCGTTGTTGGGTGGTATGGCTATGGCTACACCTTC.

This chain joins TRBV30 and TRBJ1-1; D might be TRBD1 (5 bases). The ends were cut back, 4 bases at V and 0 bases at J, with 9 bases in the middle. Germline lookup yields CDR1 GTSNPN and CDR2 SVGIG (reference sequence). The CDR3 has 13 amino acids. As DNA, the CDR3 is TGTGCCTGGATATGGGGGATGAACACTGAAGCTTTCTTT. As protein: CAWIWGMNTEAFF.

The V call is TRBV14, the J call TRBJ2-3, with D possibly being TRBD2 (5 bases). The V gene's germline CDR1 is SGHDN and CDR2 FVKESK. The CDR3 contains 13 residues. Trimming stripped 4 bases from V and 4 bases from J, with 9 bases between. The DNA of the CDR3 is TGTGCCAGCAGCCCAAGCGGTTCAGATACGCAGTATTTT. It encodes CASSPSGSDTQYF.

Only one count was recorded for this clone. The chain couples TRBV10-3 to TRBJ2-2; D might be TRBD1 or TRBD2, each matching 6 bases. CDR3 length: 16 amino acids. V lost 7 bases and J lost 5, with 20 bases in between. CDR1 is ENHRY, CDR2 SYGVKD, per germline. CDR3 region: CAIIAHVGGGTGELFF. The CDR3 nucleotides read TGTGCCATCATTGCGCATGTCGGGGGCGGGACCGGGGAGCTGTTTTTT.

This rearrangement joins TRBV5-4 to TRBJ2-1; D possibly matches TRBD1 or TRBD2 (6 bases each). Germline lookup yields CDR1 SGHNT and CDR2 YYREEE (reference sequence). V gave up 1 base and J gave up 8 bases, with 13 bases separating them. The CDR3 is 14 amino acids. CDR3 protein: CASSLSQGGDEQFF. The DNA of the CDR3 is TGTGCCAGCAGCTTGTCACAGGGCGGGGATGAGCAGTTCTTC.

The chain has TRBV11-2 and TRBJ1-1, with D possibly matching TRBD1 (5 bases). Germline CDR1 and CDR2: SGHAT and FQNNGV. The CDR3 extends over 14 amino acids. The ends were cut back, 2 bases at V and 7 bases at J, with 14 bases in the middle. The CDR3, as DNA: TGTGCCAGCAGCTTATGGGAGCGACAGAATGAAGCTTTCTTT. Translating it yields CASSLWERQNEAFF.

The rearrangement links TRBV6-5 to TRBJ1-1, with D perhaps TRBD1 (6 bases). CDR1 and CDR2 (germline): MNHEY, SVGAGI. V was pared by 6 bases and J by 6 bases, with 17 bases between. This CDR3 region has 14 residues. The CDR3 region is CASRRDRSNPEAFF. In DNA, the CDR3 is TGTGCCAGCAGGCGTGACAGGTCGAATCCTGAAGCTTTCTTT.

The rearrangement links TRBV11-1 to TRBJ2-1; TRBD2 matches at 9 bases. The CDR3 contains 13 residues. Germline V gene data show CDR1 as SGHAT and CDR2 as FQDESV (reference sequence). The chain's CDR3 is CASKAGGYNEQFF. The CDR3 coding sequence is TGTGCGAGTAAGGCGGGGGGGTACAATGAGCAGTTCTTC.

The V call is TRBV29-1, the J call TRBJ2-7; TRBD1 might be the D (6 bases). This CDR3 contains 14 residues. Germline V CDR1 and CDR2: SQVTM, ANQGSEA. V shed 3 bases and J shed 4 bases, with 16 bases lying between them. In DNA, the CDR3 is TGCAGCGTTGAGCCCGGACAGCGGCCTTACGAGCAGTACTTC. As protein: CSVEPGQRPYEQYF.

CDR3 loop: CAISKPGVGYGYTF. CDR3 DNA: TGTGCCATCAGTAAACCAGGGGTTGGCTATGGCTACACCTTC. The chain couples TRBV10-3 to TRBJ1-2; weak D call: TRBD1 (6 bases). V was clipped by 5 bases and J by 4 bases, with 14 bases between them. This CDR3 region has 14 residues. Germline V CDR1 and CDR2: ENHRY, SYGVKD.

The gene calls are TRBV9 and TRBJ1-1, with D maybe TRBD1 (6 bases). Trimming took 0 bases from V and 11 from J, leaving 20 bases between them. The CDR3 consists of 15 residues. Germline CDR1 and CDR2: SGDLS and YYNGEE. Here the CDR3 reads CASSVEGGGDGGAFF. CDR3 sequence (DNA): TGTGCCAGCAGCGTAGAGGGGGGAGGGGACGGCGGGGCTTTCTTT.

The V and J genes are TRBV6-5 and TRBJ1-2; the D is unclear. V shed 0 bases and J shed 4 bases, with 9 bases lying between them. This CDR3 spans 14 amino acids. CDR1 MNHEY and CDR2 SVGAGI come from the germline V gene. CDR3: CASSYSTASYGYTF. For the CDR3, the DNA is TGTGCCAGCAGTTACTCGACCGCCAGCTATGGCTACACCTTC.

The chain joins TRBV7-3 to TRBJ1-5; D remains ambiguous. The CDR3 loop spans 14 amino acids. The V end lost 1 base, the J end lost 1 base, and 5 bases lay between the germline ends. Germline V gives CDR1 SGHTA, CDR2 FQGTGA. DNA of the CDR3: TGTGCCAGCAGCTTAAGGCAGAGCAATCAGCCCCAGCATTTT. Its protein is CASSLRQSNQPQHF. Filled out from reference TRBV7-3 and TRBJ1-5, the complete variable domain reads GAGVSQTPSNKVTEKGKYVELRCDPISGHTALYWYRQSLGQGPEFLIYFQGTGAADDSGLPNDRFFAVRPEGSVSTLKIQRTERGDSAVYLCASSLRQSNQPQHFGDGTRLSIL.

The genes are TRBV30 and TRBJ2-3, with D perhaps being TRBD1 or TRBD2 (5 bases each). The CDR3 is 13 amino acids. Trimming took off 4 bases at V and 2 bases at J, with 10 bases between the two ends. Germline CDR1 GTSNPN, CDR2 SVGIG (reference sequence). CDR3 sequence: CAWTAGATDTQYF. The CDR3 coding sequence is TGTGCCTGGACCGCCGGGGCCACAGATACGCAGTATTTT.

The CDR3 coding sequence is TGTGCCAGCAGCTTAGGGGACTGTAGCCCAGCCAAAAACATTCAGTACTTC. Translated: CASSLGDCSPAKNIQYF. The J gene is TRBJ2-4, the V gene TRBV7-6; maybe TRBD2 (6 bases). The length of the CDR3 is 17 residues. Germline V gene data show CDR1 as SGHVS and CDR2 as FNYEAQ. V shed 1 base and J shed 0 bases, with 13 bases lying between them.

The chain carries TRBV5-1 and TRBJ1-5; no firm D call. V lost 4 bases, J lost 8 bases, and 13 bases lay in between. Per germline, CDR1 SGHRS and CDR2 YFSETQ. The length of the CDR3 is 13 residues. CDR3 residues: CASSKGRAEPQHF. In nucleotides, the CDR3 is TGCGCCAGCAGCAAAGGACGGGCTGAGCCCCAGCATTTT.

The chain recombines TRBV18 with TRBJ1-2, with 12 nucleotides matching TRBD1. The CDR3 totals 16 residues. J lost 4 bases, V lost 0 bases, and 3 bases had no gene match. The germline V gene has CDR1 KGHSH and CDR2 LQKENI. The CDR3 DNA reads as TGTGCCAGCTCACCACCGGGGACAGGGGGCTCCTATGGCTACACCTTC. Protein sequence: CASSPPGTGGSYGYTF.

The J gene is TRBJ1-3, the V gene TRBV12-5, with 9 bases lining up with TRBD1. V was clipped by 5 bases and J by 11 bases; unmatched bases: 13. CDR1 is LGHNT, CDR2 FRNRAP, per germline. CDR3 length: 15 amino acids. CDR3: CASGRRTGVNVPIYF. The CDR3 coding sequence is TGTGCTAGTGGTAGAAGGACAGGGGTTAATGTCCCCATATATTTT.

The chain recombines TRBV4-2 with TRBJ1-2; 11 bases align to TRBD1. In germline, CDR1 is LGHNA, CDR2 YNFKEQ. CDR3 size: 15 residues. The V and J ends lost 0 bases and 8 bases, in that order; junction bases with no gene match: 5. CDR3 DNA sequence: TGTGCCAGCAGCCAAGAAGGGACAGGGGGTGGAGGCTACACCTTC. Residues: CASSQEGTGGGGYTF.